Following are 4 T cell receptor beta chains from one sample sequenced in a study of blood T cell repertoires in COVID-19. The protocol was immunoSEQ multiplex PCR, while the TCRdb copy is restricted to in-frame clones and leaves out a portion. The sample consists of roughly 60,000 clones, approximately 86% of them appearing once. Sequences were obtained from peripheral blood. The receptor source for this set is a human donor with active COVID-19. The donor label of this sample is uncertain.

The chain recombines TRBV5-1 with TRBJ2-7; 7 bases are a match to TRBD1. The V segment lost 1 base and the J segment 3 bases; nucleotides outside the gene matches: 4. The CDR3 totals 14 residues. The germline gives CDR1 SGHRS, CDR2 YFSETQ. The CDR3 here is CASSLTGAGYEQYF. DNA of the CDR3: TGCGCCAGCAGCTTGACAGGGGCGGGCTACGAGCAGTACTTC.

This clone was found once. The rearrangement links TRBV4-3 to TRBJ1-1, with D possibly matching TRBD1 (5 bases). Trimming pared 1 base from V and 5 bases from J, leaving 11 bases between. The germline CDR1 and CDR2 sequences are LGHNA and YSLEER. CDR3 length: 14 amino acids. CDR3 sequence: CASSQVGGRTEAFF. In nucleotides, the CDR3 is TGCGCCAGCAGCCAAGTCGGGGGGAGAACTGAAGCTTTCTTT.

The chain carries TRBV5-4 and TRBJ1-1; a possible D gene is TRBD1 (6 bases). Trimming pared 0 bases from V and 6 bases from J, leaving 9 bases between. The CDR3 is 13 residues long. In germline, CDR1 is SGHNT, CDR2 YYREEE (reference sequence). DNA for the CDR3: TGTGCCAGCAGCTTGGGCGACAGGTCTGAAGCTTTCTTT. Translation: CASSLGDRSEAFF.

The chain has TRBV12-3 or TRBV12-4 and TRBJ1-1, with D possibly being TRBD1 (5 bases). The CDR3 has 13 amino acids. Trimming removed 3 bases from V and 2 bases from J, with 7 bases in between. In nucleotides, the CDR3 is TGTGCCAGCAGTTTGGACAAAAACACTGAAGCTTTCTTT. Amino acid sequence: CASSLDKNTEAFF.